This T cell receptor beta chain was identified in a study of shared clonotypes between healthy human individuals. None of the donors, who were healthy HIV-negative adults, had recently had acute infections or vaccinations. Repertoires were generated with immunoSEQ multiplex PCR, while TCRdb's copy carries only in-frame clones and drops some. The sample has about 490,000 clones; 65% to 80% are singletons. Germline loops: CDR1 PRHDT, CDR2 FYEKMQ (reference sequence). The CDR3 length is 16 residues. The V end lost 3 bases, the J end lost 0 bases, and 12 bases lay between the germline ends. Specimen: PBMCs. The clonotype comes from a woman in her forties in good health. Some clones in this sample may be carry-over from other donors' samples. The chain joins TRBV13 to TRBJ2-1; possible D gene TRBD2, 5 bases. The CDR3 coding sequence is TGTGCCAGCAGCTTTTTCGGGGTCAGCTCCTACAATGAGCAGTTCTTC. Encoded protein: CASSFFGVSSYNEQFF.